This T cell receptor (beta chain) comes out of a study of control samples from healthy donors and cancer patients. Profiled with immunoSEQ multiplex PCR; TCRdb holds only in-frame clones, not every one. The repertoire includes more than 75,000 clones, about four fifths of them detected once, and approximately 10% sits in the top ten. Germline loops: CDR1 SQVTM, CDR2 ANQGSEA. V was trimmed by 6 bases and J by 4 bases, leaving 10 bases between them. The CDR3 is 12 amino acids. Sequencing used blood. The TCR sequence derives from a woman in her twenties or thirties in good health. The V and J genes are TRBV29-1 and TRBJ2-1, with D uncertain. The CDR3 reads CSVQAVYNEQFF. For the CDR3, the DNA is TGCAGCGTGCAAGCAGTATACAATGAGCAGTTCTTC.